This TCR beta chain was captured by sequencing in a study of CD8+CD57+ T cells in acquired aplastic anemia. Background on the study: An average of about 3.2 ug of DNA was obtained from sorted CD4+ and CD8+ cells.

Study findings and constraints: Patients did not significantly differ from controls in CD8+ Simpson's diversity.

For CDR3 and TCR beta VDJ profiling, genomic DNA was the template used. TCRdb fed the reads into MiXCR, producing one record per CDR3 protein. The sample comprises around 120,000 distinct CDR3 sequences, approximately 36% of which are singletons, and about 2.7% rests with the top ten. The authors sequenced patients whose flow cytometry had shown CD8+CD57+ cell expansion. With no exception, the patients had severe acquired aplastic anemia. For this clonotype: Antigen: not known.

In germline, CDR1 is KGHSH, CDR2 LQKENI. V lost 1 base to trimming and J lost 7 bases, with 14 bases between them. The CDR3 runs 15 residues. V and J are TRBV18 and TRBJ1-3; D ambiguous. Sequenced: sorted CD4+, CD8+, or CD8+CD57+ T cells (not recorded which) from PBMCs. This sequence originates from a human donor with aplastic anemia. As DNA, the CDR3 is TGTGCCAGCTCACCACTAAGGGATTCGGGGAACACCATATATTTT. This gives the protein CASSPLRDSGNTIYF.